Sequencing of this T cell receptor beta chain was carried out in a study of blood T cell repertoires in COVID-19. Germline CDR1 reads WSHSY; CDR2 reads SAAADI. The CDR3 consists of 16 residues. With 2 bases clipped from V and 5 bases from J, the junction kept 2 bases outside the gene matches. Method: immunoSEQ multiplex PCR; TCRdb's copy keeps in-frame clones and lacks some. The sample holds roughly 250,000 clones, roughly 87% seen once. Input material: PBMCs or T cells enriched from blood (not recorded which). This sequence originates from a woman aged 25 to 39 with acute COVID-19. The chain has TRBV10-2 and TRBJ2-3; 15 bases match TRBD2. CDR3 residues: CASSEGLAGGQDTQYF. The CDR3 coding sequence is TGCGCCAGCAGTGAGGGACTAGCGGGGGGGCAAGATACGCAGTATTTT.